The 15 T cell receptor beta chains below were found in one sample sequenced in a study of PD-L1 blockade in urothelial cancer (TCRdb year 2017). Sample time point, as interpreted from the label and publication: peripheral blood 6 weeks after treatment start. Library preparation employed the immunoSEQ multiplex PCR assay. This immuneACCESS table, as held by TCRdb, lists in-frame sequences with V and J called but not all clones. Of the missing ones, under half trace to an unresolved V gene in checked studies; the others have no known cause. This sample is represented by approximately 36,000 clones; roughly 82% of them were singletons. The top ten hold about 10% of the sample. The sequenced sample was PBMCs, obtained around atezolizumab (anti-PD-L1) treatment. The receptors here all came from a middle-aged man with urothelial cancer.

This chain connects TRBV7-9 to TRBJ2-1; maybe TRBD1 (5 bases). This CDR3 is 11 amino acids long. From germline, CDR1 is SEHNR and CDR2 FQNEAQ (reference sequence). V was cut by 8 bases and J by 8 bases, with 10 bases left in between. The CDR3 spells CASRWGDEQFF. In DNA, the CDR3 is TGTGCCAGCCGATGGGGCGATGAGCAGTTCTTC.

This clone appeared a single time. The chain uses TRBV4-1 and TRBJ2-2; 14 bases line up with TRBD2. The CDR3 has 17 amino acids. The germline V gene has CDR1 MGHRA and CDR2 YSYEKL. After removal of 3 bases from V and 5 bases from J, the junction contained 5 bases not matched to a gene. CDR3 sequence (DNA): TGCGCCAGCAGCCAGCGGACTAGCGGGAGGAATACCGGGGAGCTGTTTTTT. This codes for CASSQRTSGRNTGELFF.

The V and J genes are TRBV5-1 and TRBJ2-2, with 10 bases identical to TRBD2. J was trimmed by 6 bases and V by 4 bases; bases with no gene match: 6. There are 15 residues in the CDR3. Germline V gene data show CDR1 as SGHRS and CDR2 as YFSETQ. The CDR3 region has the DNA TGCGCCAGCAGCGCCTGGACTAGCGGAGCCGGGGAGCTGTTTTTT. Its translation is CASSAWTSGAGELFF.

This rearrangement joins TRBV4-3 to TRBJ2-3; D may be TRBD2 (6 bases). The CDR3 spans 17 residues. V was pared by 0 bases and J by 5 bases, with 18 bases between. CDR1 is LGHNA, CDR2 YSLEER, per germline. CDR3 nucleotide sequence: TGCGCCAGCAGCCAAGAGAGGGGCGGGGTCGTGGGAGATACGCAGTATTTT. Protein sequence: CASSQERGGVVGDTQYF.

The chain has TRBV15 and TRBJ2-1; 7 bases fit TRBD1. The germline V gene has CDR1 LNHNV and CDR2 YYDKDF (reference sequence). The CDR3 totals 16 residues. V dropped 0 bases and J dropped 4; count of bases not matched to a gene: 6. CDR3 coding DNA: TGTGCCACCAGCAGAGATCCCGGACAGGTATACAATGAGCAGTTCTTC. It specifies CATSRDPGQVYNEQFF. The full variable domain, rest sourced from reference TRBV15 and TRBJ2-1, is DAMVIQNPRYQVTQFGKPVTLSCSQTLNHNVMYWYQQKSSQAPKLLFHYYDKDFNNEADTPDNFQSRRPNTSFCFLDIRSPGLGDTAMYLCATSRDPGQVYNEQFFGPGTRLTVL.

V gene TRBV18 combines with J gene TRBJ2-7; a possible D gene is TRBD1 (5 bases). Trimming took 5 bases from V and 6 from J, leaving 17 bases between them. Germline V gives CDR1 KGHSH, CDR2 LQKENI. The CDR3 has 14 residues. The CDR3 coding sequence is TGTGCCAGCTCAACCCAGGGTGGGGCGGTCGAGCAGTACTTC. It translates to CASSTQGGAVEQYF.

CDR3 nucleotides: TGTGCCAGCAGTTTATGGGCGGATTATGGCTACACCTTC. It translates to CASSLWADYGYTF. This chain joins TRBV28 and TRBJ1-2; D gene ambiguous. CDR1 MDHEN and CDR2 SYDVKM come from the germline V gene. The V end lost 0 bases, the J end lost 5 bases, and 7 bases lay between the germline ends. The CDR3 runs 13 residues.

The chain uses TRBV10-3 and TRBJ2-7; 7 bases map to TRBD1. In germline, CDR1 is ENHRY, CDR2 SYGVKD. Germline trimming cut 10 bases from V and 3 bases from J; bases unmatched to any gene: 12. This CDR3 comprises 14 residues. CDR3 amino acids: CATFGQERGYEQYF. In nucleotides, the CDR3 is TGTGCCACCTTCGGACAGGAGAGAGGCTACGAGCAGTACTTC.

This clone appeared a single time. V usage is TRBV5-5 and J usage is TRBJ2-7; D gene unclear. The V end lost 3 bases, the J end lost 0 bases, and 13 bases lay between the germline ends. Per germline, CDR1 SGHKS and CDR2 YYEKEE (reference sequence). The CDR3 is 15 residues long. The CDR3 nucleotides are TGTGCCAGCAGCTCCGGAGACTGGAGCTCCTACGAGCAGTACTTC. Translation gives CASSSGDWSSYEQYF.

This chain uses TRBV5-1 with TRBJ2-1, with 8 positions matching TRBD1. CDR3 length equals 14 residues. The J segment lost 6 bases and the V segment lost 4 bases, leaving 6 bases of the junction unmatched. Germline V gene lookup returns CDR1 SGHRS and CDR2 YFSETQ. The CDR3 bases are TGCGCCAGCAGCCCAGACAGGGGAGGCAATGAGCAGTTCTTC. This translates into CASSPDRGGNEQFF.

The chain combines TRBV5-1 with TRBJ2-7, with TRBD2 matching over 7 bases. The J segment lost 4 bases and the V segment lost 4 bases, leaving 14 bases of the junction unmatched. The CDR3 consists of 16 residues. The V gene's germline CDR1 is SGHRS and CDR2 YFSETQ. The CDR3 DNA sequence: TGCGCCAGCAGCCTCATCGGGAGGAGGACTCAATACGAGCAGTACTTC. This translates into CASSLIGRRTQYEQYF.

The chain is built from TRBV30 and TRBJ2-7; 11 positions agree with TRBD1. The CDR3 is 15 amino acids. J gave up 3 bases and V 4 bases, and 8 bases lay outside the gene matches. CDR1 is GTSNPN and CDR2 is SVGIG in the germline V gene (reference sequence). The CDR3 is CAWIHRDRGDYEQYF. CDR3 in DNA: TGTGCCTGGATCCACCGGGACAGGGGGGACTACGAGCAGTACTTC.

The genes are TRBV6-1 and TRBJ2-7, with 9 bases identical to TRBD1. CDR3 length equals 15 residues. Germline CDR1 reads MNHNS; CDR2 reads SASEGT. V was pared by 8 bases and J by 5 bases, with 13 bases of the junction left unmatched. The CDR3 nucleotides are TGTGCCAGCCAGAGCTCCGGGACAGGGTACGACGAGCAGTACTTC. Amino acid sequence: CASQSSGTGYDEQYF.

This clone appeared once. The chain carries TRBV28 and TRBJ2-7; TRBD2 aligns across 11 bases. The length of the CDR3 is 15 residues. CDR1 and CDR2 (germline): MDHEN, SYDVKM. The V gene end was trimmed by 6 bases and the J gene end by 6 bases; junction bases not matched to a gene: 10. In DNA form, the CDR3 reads TGTGCCAGCAGATCCCGGACTAGCGGGTTCAGCGAGCAGTACTTC. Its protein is CASRSRTSGFSEQYF.

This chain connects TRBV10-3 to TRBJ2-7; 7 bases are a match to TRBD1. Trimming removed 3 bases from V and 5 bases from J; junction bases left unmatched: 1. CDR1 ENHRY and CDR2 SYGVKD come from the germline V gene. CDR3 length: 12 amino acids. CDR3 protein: CAISDDRDEQYF. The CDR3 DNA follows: TGTGCCATCAGTGACGACAGGGACGAGCAGTACTTC.